This is a list of T cell receptor beta chains from one sample in a study of sequential checkpoint blockade in melanoma. Generated by immunoSEQ multiplex PCR, the TCRdb table keeps only in-frame clones and is missing some. Found here are more than 6,000 clones, around 20% of them singletons; the top ten hold more than 7%. Material: tumor tissue (inferred from file names), obtained from a patient given nivolumab and ipilimumab in sequence. All receptors derive from a human donor with melanoma. Both conserved end residues are part of each CDR3. Fields, in order: clone size, J gene, V gene, D gene, CDR3 DNA, CDR3 protein. The D gene is left open where the match is weak. Some rows mark clone size as missing; the rest say once, few, many or name a class of expanded clone.

clone size: -
J gene: TRBJ2-7
V gene: TRBV11-3
D gene: -
CDR3 DNA: TGTGCCAGCAGCTTGGTTGGAGGCGCAGGGCGCGAGCAGTACTTC
CDR3 protein: CASSLVGGAGREQYF

clone size: -
J gene: TRBJ1-2
V gene: TRBV16
D gene: -
CDR3 DNA: TGTGCCAGCAGCCAATCCACAGTCTATGGCTACACCTTC
CDR3 protein: CASSQSTVYGYTF

clone size: -
J gene: TRBJ1-1
V gene: TRBV15
D gene: -
CDR3 DNA: TGTGCCACCAGCGGACGACAAAGAACAACTGAAGCTTTCTTT
CDR3 protein: CATSGRQRTTEAFF

clone size: -
J gene: TRBJ2-1
V gene: TRBV6-8
D gene: TRBD1
CDR3 DNA: TGTGCCAGCAGTTACCAGGGGGCTGTCTACAATGAGCAGTTCTTC
CDR3 protein: CASSYQGAVYNEQFF

clone size: -
J gene: TRBJ1-5
V gene: TRBV6-8
D gene: -
CDR3 DNA: TGTGCCAGCAGTTACTTCCAAAATCAGCCCCAGCATTTT
CDR3 protein: CASSYFQNQPQHF

clone size: -
J gene: TRBJ2-2
V gene: TRBV18
D gene: -
CDR3 DNA: TGTGCCAGCTCACCACCGGGGTTAAAGAACACCGGGGAGCTGTTTTTT
CDR3 protein: CASSPPGLKNTGELFF

clone size: many
J gene: TRBJ2-7
V gene: TRBV7-6
D gene: -
CDR3 DNA: TGTGCCAGCACCATCATGGCATTCACCTACGAGCAGTACTTC
CDR3 protein: CASTIMAFTYEQYF

clone size: -
J gene: TRBJ1-2
V gene: TRBV19
D gene: -
CDR3 DNA: TGTGCCAGTACTCGGGGGGGGCTCTCCTCGGGCTACACCTTC
CDR3 protein: CASTRGGLSSGYTF

clone size: -
J gene: TRBJ1-1
V gene: TRBV19
D gene: TRBD1
CDR3 DNA: TGTGCCAGTAGCCAGACAGGGGTCACTGAAGCTTTCTTT
CDR3 protein: CASSQTGVTEAFF

clone size: -
J gene: TRBJ2-1
V gene: TRBV23-1
D gene: -
CDR3 DNA: TGCGCCAGCACCCCGGACATGAGGGCCGCCACAAGTGAGCAGTTCTTC
CDR3 protein: CASTPDMRAATSEQFF

clone size: -
J gene: TRBJ1-1
V gene: TRBV19
D gene: -
CDR3 DNA: TGTGCCAGTAGTATACGGGGGCAGACTGAAGCTTTCTTT
CDR3 protein: CASSIRGQTEAFF

clone size: many
J gene: TRBJ2-1
V gene: TRBV11-3
D gene: TRBD2
CDR3 DNA: TGTGCCAGCAGCCAGCAGTTTAGCGGGAAGAATGAGCAGTTCTTC
CDR3 protein: CASSQQFSGKNEQFF

clone size: -
J gene: TRBJ2-5
V gene: TRBV18
D gene: -
CDR3 DNA: TGTGCCAGCTCTCTTAACTGGCAGCAAGAGACCCAGTACTTC
CDR3 protein: CASSLNWQQETQYF

clone size: medium-sized
J gene: TRBJ2-1
V gene: TRBV6-8
D gene: TRBD2
CDR3 DNA: TGTGCCAGCAGTCTCCTAGCGGAGGTTTACAATGAGCAGTTCTTC
CDR3 protein: CASSLLAEVYNEQFF

clone size: few
J gene: TRBJ2-1
V gene: TRBV15
D gene: TRBD2
CDR3 DNA: TGTGCCACCAAGTTACTAGCGGGGTCCTACAATGAGCAGTTCTTC
CDR3 protein: CATKLLAGSYNEQFF

clone size: many
J gene: TRBJ1-2
V gene: TRBV6-8
D gene: -
CDR3 DNA: TGTGCCAGCAGTTACTCTACAGCCTATGGCTACACCTTC
CDR3 protein: CASSYSTAYGYTF

clone size: -
J gene: TRBJ2-5
V gene: TRBV4-1
D gene: -
CDR3 DNA: TGCGCCAGCAGCCAAGTAACTAGCAGACTCCAAGAGACCCAGTACTTC
CDR3 protein: CASSQVTSRLQETQYF

clone size: many
J gene: TRBJ2-7
V gene: TRBV11-3
D gene: -
CDR3 DNA: TGTGCCAGCAGCTTGGCATACCAGGGGAACTACGAGCAGTACTTC
CDR3 protein: CASSLAYQGNYEQYF

clone size: -
J gene: TRBJ1-2
V gene: TRBV5-1
D gene: -
CDR3 DNA: TGCGCCAGCAGCTTGGCCCCCGGGGTTATCTACTGGAGCCCATTCGGCTACACCTTC
CDR3 protein: CASSLAPGVIYWSPFGYTF